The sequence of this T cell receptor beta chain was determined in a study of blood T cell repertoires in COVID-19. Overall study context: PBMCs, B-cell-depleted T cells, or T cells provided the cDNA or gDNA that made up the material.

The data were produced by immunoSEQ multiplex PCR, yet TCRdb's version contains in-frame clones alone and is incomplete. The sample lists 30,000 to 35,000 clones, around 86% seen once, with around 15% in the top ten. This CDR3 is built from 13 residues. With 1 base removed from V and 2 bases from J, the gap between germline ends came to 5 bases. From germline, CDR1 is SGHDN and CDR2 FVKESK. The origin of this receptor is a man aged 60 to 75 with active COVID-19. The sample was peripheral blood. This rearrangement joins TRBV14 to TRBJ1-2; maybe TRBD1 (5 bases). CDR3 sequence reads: CASSQGTNYGYTF. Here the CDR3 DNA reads TGTGCCAGCAGCCAAGGGACAAACTATGGCTACACCTTC.